A selection of T cell receptor beta chains follows, all from one sample in a study of blood T cell repertoires in COVID-19. Only in-frame clones appear in the TCRdb table, and some are missing; sequencing was by immunoSEQ multiplex PCR. The profile shows approximately 190,000 clones, about 90% of them singletons. Sequenced input: peripheral blood. These receptors were obtained from a man between 60 and 75 years old with active or convalescent COVID-19. The CDR3 runs from the conserved cysteine through the conserved F or W. Fields, in order: V gene, D gene, J gene, clone size, CDR3 DNA, CDR3 protein. The D gene is left open where the match is weak. The size field is filled for only some rows; it gives once, few, many or a size class.

v_gene: TRBV24-1
d_gene: NA
j_gene: TRBJ1-3
abundance: NA
CDR3nt: TGTGCCACCGACAACCCCCGGCAGGTCCAATCTGGAAACACCATATATTTT
CDR3aa: CATDNPRQVQSGNTIYF

v_gene: TRBV27
d_gene: NA
j_gene: TRBJ2-5
abundance: NA
CDR3nt: TGTGCCAGCAGTTTCTCGACTGAACAAGAGACCCAGTACTTC
CDR3aa: CASSFSTEQETQYF

v_gene: TRBV5-1
d_gene: NA
j_gene: TRBJ2-7
abundance: NA
CDR3nt: TGCGCCAGCAGTTCCAGCTCCTACGAGCAGTACTTC
CDR3aa: CASSSSSYEQYF

v_gene: TRBV6-5
d_gene: NA
j_gene: TRBJ1-1
abundance: NA
CDR3nt: TGTGCCAGCAATGGTTTACCAGGGCACACTGAAGCTTTCTTT
CDR3aa: CASNGLPGHTEAFF

v_gene: TRBV4-2
d_gene: TRBD1
j_gene: TRBJ2-1
abundance: NA
CDR3nt: TGTGCCAGCAGCCAAGATAAGGGGACAGGCTACAATGAGCAGTTCTTC
CDR3aa: CASSQDKGTGYNEQFF

v_gene: TRBV6-6
d_gene: TRBD2
j_gene: TRBJ2-7
abundance: NA
CDR3nt: TGTGCCAGCAGTCCCCCCGGGACTAGCGGGGGTCTAACCAGCTCCTACGAGCAGTACTTC
CDR3aa: CASSPPGTSGGLTSSYEQYF

v_gene: TRBV28
d_gene: TRBD2
j_gene: TRBJ2-6
abundance: NA
CDR3nt: TGTGCCAGCAGTTTGGGAGGCGGGGGGTCATCTGGGGCCAACGTCCTGACTTTC
CDR3aa: CASSLGGGGSSGANVLTF

v_gene: TRBV29-1
d_gene: TRBD1
j_gene: TRBJ2-1
abundance: NA
CDR3nt: TGCAGCGGGGACAGCGAACCGAGCTCCTACAATGAGCAGTTCTTC
CDR3aa: CSGDSEPSSYNEQFF

v_gene: TRBV9
d_gene: NA
j_gene: TRBJ1-1
abundance: NA
CDR3nt: TGTGCCAGCAGCGTAGGGGCAGGGGACACTGAAGCTTTCTTT
CDR3aa: CASSVGAGDTEAFF

v_gene: TRBV6-5
d_gene: TRBD2
j_gene: TRBJ2-7
abundance: few
CDR3nt: TGTGCCAGCAGTAGAGTACTAGCGGGCGGAGAGCAGTACTTC
CDR3aa: CASSRVLAGGEQYF

v_gene: TRBV6-5
d_gene: TRBD1
j_gene: TRBJ2-7
abundance: NA
CDR3nt: TGTGCCAGCAGGACGCGCCGGACAGGGGGCCACGAGCAGTACTTC
CDR3aa: CASRTRRTGGHEQYF

v_gene: TRBV3-1/TRBV3-2
d_gene: TRBD1
j_gene: TRBJ1-2
abundance: NA
CDR3nt: TGTGCCAGCAGCCAACTGACAGGGGAGAGCGGCTACACCTTC
CDR3aa: CASSQLTGESGYTF

v_gene: TRBV6-5
d_gene: TRBD2
j_gene: TRBJ2-7
abundance: once
CDR3nt: TGTGCCAGCAGTTTGGGCGGGAGCTCCTACGAGCAGTACTTC
CDR3aa: CASSLGGSSYEQYF

v_gene: TRBV30
d_gene: NA
j_gene: TRBJ1-1
abundance: NA
CDR3nt: TGTGCCTGCCGGGACGGGAGGGGAAACACTGAAGCTTTCTTT
CDR3aa: CACRDGRGNTEAFF

v_gene: TRBV6-5
d_gene: TRBD2
j_gene: TRBJ2-1
abundance: NA
CDR3nt: TGTGCCAGCAGTTACTTAGCGGGGGGGGCCAATGAGCAGTTCTTC
CDR3aa: CASSYLAGGANEQFF

v_gene: TRBV5-1
d_gene: NA
j_gene: TRBJ2-2
abundance: NA
CDR3nt: TGCGCCAGCGGATCGACAGGATCGAACACCGGGGAGCTGTTTTTT
CDR3aa: CASGSTGSNTGELFF

v_gene: TRBV11-2
d_gene: NA
j_gene: TRBJ2-3
abundance: NA
CDR3nt: TGTGCCAGCGCTTCCGCGGGGTCTAGCACAGATACGCAGTATTTT
CDR3aa: CASASAGSSTDTQYF